The 23 T cell receptor beta chains presented below share a single source sample, sequenced in a study of blood T cell repertoires in COVID-19. Here immunoSEQ multiplex PCR was the method, and the copy in TCRdb shows in-frame clones only, minus some. The sample has 120,000 or so clones, more than 75% seen once; the top ten hold 7.5% to 8%. Source material: peripheral blood. These receptors were collected from a man aged 50 to 59 with acute or convalescent COVID-19.

This chain links TRBV5-1 with TRBJ2-5, with TRBD1 matching 8 bases. CDR1 and CDR2 from the germline V gene are SGHRS and YFSETQ. There are 14 residues in the CDR3. V shed 4 bases, J shed 5 bases, and the junction held 7 bases outside the gene matches. CDR3 coding DNA: TGCGCCAGCAGCAGTGGACAGGGTCGCGAGACCCAGTACTTC. The encoded protein is CASSSGQGRETQYF.

The V call is TRBV6-1, the J call TRBJ2-1; TRBD2 matches at 7 bases. Germline-derived CDR1 and CDR2 are MNHNS and SASEGT. V lost 4 bases to trimming and J lost 2 bases; unmatched junction nucleotides: 8. This CDR3 comprises 16 residues. This CDR3 reads CASSGPMLAAYNEQFF. CDR3 nucleotides: TGTGCCAGCAGTGGGCCCATGCTAGCGGCCTACAATGAGCAGTTCTTC.

The chain uses TRBV5-4 and TRBJ2-7; tentatively, D is TRBD2 (7 bases). The CDR3 totals 15 residues. Germline CDR1 is SGHNT and CDR2 is YYREEE (reference sequence). The V end lost 1 base, the J end lost 2 bases, and 13 bases lay between the germline ends. CDR3 in DNA: TGTGCCAGCAGCTTGTACGGGGAGGGGGCCTACGAGCAGTACTTC. Translating gives CASSLYGEGAYEQYF. The entire variable domain, with the rest obtained from reference TRBV5-4 and TRBJ2-7, is as follows: ETGVTQSPTHLIKTRGQQVTLRCSSQSGHNTVSWYQQALGQGPQFIFQYYREEENGRGNFPPRFSGLQFPNYSSELNVNALELDDSALYLCASSLYGEGAYEQYFGPGTRLTVT.

This sequence joins TRBV30 and TRBJ2-7; the D gene is possibly TRBD1 (6 bases). CDR3 length: 14 residues. Germline CDR1 GTSNPN, CDR2 SVGIG (reference sequence). Trimming took off 3 bases at V and 2 bases at J, with 14 bases between the two ends. The CDR3 here is CAWSLGQNTYEQYF. DNA of the CDR3: TGTGCCTGGAGCCTTGGACAGAATACCTACGAGCAGTACTTC.

This clone was picked up a small number of times. This chain links TRBV18 with TRBJ2-2; a possible D gene is TRBD1 (5 bases). V was trimmed by 2 bases and J by 6 bases, leaving 13 bases between them. Germline values: CDR1 KGHSH, CDR2 LQKENI. CDR3 length: 15 residues. The CDR3: CASSPNSRVAGELFF. CDR3 in DNA: TGTGCCAGCTCACCAAATTCCAGGGTTGCCGGGGAGCTGTTTTTT.

The J gene is TRBJ1-3, the V gene TRBV18, with D perhaps matching TRBD1 (6 bases). Looked up from germline, CDR1 is KGHSH and CDR2 is LQKENI. Trimming shortened V by 1 base and J by 0 bases, and 13 bases separated the two germline ends. This CDR3 has 17 residues. CDR3: CASSPLGQTGSGNTIYF. CDR3 in DNA: TGTGCCAGCTCACCACTTGGACAGACCGGCTCTGGAAACACCATATATTTT.

This chain uses TRBV15 with TRBJ1-3, with TRBD1 matching over 7 bases. This CDR3 has 16 residues. J lost 4 bases, V lost 0 bases, and 6 bases had no gene match. The germline gives CDR1 LNHNV, CDR2 YYDKDF (reference sequence). Here the CDR3 DNA reads TGTGCCACCAGCAGAGATCCGACAGGGTCGGGAAACACCATATATTTT. Protein sequence: CATSRDPTGSGNTIYF.

The J gene is TRBJ1-6, the V gene TRBV24-1, with D tentatively TRBD1 (5 bases). V was trimmed by 5 bases and J by 9 bases, leaving 10 bases between them. The CDR3 is 13 amino acids. Germline V lookup: CDR1 KGHDR, CDR2 SFDVKD. CDR3 region: CATSAGGASPLHF. The CDR3 region has the DNA TGTGCCACCAGTGCCGGGGGTGCTTCACCCCTCCACTTT.

This chain connects TRBV27 to TRBJ1-5, with 12 bases fitting TRBD1. The ends lost 3 bases at V and 4 bases at J; junction bases unmatched: 10. Germline V gives CDR1 MNHEY, CDR2 SMNVEV (reference sequence). This CDR3 has 18 amino acids. The CDR3 sequence is CASSFYGTGGKGNQPQHF. CDR3 DNA: TGTGCCAGCAGTTTCTACGGGACAGGGGGCAAGGGAAATCAGCCCCAGCATTTT.

The chain links TRBV29-1 to TRBJ1-3; D gene unclear. Trimming stripped 6 bases from V and 0 bases from J, with 9 bases between. Germline-derived CDR1 and CDR2 are SQVTM and ANQGSEA. This CDR3 spans 13 amino acids. CDR3 DNA: TGCAGCGTGCGAGATCTCTCTGGAAACACCATATATTTT. Translation: CSVRDLSGNTIYF.

This chain connects TRBV15 to TRBJ1-4; D unclear. Trimming pared 11 bases from V and 8 bases from J, leaving 18 bases between. Germline CDR1 is LNHNV and CDR2 is YYDKDF (reference sequence). The CDR3 length is 13 residues. The CDR3 here is CAARLGTDEKLFF. The DNA of the CDR3 is TGTGCCGCTCGGTTAGGAACAGACGAAAAACTGTTTTTT.

V gene TRBV19 combines with J gene TRBJ2-7; 7 bases align to TRBD1. The CDR3 has 13 residues. V lost 3 bases, J lost 7 bases, and 6 bases stayed unmatched. Germline V gene lookup returns CDR1 LNHDA and CDR2 SQIVND (reference sequence). The CDR3 DNA follows: TGTGCCAGTAGTATGGGACAGAGTTCGGAGCAGTACTTC. Its translation: CASSMGQSSEQYF. Combining the CDR3 with reference TRBV19 and TRBJ2-7 gives the whole variable domain DGGITQSPKYLFRKEGQNVTLSCEQNLNHDAMYWYRQDPGQGLRLIYYSQIVNDFQKGDIAEGYSVSREKKESFPLTVTSAQKNPTAFYLCASSMGQSSEQYFGPGTRLTVT.

The V call is TRBV20-1, the J call TRBJ2-3, with 11 bases that match TRBD2. CDR3 length: 16 amino acids. Germline V lookup: CDR1 DFQATT, CDR2 SNEGSKA (reference sequence). V was pared by 3 bases and J by 0 bases, with 5 bases of the junction left unmatched. The CDR3 loop is CSASMLAGGSTDTQYF. CDR3 coding DNA: TGCAGTGCTAGTATGTTAGCGGGGGGGAGCACAGATACGCAGTATTTT.

The chain links TRBV5-4 to TRBJ2-7, with 7 bases lining up with TRBD1. The germline V gene encodes CDR1 SGHNT and CDR2 YYREEE (reference sequence). The CDR3 loop spans 14 amino acids. After removal of 3 bases from V and 2 bases from J, the junction contained 5 bases not matched to a gene. The CDR3 nucleotides are TGTGCCAGCAGCTCCCCGGGACAGACCTACGAGCAGTACTTC. This sequence encodes CASSSPGQTYEQYF.

This clone was recorded only once. The chain combines TRBV10-2 with TRBJ1-2; possibly TRBD1 for D (6 bases). Trimming left V 1 base short and J 6 bases short, with 9 bases between. The CDR3 loop spans 13 amino acids. In germline, CDR1 is WSHSY, CDR2 SAAADI. CDR3 in DNA: TGCGCCAGCAGTGAGTGGAACAGGGATGGCTACACCTTC. Protein: CASSEWNRDGYTF.

The genes are TRBV7-2 and TRBJ2-5; tentative D call: TRBD1 (6 bases). The germline V gene encodes CDR1 SGHTA and CDR2 FQGNSA. V shed 5 bases and J shed 5 bases, with 15 bases lying between them. This CDR3 comprises 14 residues. CDR3 amino acids: CASSPKAGVETQYF. In DNA, the CDR3 is TGTGCCAGCAGCCCCAAAGCAGGGGTCGAGACCCAGTACTTC.

The J gene is TRBJ1-5, the V gene TRBV2; perhaps TRBD1 as D (5 bases). Germline-derived CDR1 and CDR2 are SNHLY and FYNNEI. V was pared by 6 bases and J by 1 base, with 13 bases between. The CDR3 spans 15 residues. DNA for the CDR3: TGTGCCAGCAGGGCCCAGGGATTAAGCAATCAGCCCCAGCATTTT. Its translation: CASRAQGLSNQPQHF. Together with reference TRBV2 and TRBJ1-5, the CDR3 gives the full variable domain: EPEVTQTPSHQVTQMGQEVILRCVPISNHLYFYWYRQILGQKVEFLVSFYNNEISEKSEIFDDQFSVERPDGSNFTLKIRSTKLEDSAMYFCASRAQGLSNQPQHFGDGTRLSIL.

J is TRBJ2-7 and V is TRBV7-9; a possible D gene is TRBD1 (6 bases). The length of the CDR3 is 13 residues. CDR1 and CDR2 (germline): SEHNR, FQNEAQ (reference sequence). Trimming cost V 2 bases and J 12 bases, with 17 bases left between them. The CDR3 spells CASSLLFADRSYF. DNA of the CDR3: TGTGCCAGCAGCTTATTATTTGCGGACAGATCGTACTTC. The full variable domain, with the rest looked up from reference TRBV7-9 and TRBJ2-7, is DTGVSQNPRHKITKRGQNVTFRCDPISEHNRLYWYRQTLGQGPEFLTYFQNEAQLEKSRLLSDRFSAERPKGSFSTLEIQRTEQGDSAMYLCASSLLFADRSYFGPGTRLTVT.

The rearrangement links TRBV4-3 to TRBJ2-3, with D tentatively TRBD2 (6 bases). CDR1 is LGHNA, CDR2 YSLEER, per germline. The V end lost 1 base, the J end lost 1 base, and 9 bases lay between the germline ends. The length of the CDR3 is 15 residues. CDR3 in DNA: TGCGCCAGCAGCCAAGGTAGCGGTGGCACAGATACGCAGTATTTT. Translating gives CASSQGSGGTDTQYF.

This sequence joins TRBV6-5 and TRBJ1-2, with D possibly being TRBD1 (5 bases). CDR3 length: 14 residues. Germline V lookup: CDR1 MNHEY, CDR2 SVGAGI. Trimming took 0 bases from V and 7 from J, leaving 12 bases between them. CDR3 in DNA: TGTGCCAGCAGTTACTCGGGCCCCACAGGTGGCTACACCTTC. As protein: CASSYSGPTGGYTF.

Concerning this clone itself: Additional DNA sequences in this sample encode the identical CDR3. The chain links TRBV11-2 to TRBJ1-1, with TRBD1 matching 7 bases. The V segment lost 3 bases and the J segment 8 bases; nucleotides outside the gene matches: 9. Germline-derived CDR1 and CDR2 are SGHAT and FQNNGV. The CDR3 runs to 14 residues. Written as DNA, the CDR3 is TGTGCCAGCAGCTTTCAGGGGGGCGCGACCGAAGCTTTCTTT. This encodes CASSFQGGATEAFF.

The chain carries TRBV7-8 and TRBJ2-5; weak D call: TRBD2 (5 bases). CDR3 length: 14 amino acids. CDR1 and CDR2 from the germline V gene are SGHVS and FQNEAQ. V lost 2 bases and J 2 bases, leaving 9 bases between the germline ends. The CDR3 nucleotides are TGTGCCAGCAGCTTATTCAGAGGGCAAGAGACCCAGTACTTC. Its translation: CASSLFRGQETQYF.

The J gene is TRBJ2-1, the V gene TRBV19; the match to TRBD2 covers 9 bases. There are 16 residues in the CDR3. J was trimmed by 7 bases and V by 0 bases; bases with no gene match: 7. The germline gives CDR1 LNHDA, CDR2 SQIVND (reference sequence). The CDR3: CASSIDRLAGTNEQFF. CDR3 sequence (DNA): TGTGCCAGTAGTATAGATCGGCTAGCGGGAACAAATGAGCAGTTCTTC.